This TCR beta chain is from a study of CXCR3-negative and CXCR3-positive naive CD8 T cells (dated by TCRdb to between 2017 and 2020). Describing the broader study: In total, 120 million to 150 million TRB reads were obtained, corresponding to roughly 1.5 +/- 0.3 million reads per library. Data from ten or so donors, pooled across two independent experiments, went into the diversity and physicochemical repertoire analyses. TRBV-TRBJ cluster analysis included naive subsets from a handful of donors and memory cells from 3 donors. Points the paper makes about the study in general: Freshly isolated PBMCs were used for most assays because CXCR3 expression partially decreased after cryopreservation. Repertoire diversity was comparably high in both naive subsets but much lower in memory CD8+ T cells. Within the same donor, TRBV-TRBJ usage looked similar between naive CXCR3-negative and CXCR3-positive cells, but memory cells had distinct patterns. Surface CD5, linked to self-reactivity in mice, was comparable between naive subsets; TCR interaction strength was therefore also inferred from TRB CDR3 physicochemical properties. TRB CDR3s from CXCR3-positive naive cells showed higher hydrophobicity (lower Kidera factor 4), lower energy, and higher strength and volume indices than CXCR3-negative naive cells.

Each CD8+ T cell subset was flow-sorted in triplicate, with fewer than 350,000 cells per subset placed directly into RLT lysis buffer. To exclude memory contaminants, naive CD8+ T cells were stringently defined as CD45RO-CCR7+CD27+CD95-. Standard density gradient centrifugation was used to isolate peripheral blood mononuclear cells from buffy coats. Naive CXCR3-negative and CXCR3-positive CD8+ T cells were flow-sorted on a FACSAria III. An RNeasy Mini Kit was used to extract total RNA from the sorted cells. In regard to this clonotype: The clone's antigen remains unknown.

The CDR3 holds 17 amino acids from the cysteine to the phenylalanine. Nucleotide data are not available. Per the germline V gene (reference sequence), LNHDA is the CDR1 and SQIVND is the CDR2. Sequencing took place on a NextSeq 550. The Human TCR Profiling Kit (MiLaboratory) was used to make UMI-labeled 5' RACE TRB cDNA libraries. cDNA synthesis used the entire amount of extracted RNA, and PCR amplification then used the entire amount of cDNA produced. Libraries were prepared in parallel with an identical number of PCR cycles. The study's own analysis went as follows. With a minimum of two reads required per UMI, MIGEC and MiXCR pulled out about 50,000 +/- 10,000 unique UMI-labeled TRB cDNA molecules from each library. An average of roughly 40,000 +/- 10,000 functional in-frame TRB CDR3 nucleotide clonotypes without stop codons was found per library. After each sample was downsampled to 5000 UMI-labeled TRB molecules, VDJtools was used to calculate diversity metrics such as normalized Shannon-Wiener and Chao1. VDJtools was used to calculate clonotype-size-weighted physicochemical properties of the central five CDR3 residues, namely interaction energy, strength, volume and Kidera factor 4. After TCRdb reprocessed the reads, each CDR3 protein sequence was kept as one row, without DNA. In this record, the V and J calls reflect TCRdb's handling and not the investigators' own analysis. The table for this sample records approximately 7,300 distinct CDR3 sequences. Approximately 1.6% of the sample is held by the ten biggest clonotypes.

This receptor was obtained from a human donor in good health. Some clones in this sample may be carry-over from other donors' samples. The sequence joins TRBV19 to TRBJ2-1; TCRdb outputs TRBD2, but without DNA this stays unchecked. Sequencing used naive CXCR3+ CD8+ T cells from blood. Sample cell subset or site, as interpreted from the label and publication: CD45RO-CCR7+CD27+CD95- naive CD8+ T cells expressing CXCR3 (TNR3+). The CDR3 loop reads CASSIPLSREGYNEQFF. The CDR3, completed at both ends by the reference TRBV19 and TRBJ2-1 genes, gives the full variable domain DGGITQSPKYLFRKEGQNVTLSCEQNLNHDAMYWYRQDPGQGLRLIYYSQIVNDFQKGDIAEGYSVSREKKESFPLTVTSAQKNPTAFYLCASSIPLSREGYNEQFFGPGTRLTVL.